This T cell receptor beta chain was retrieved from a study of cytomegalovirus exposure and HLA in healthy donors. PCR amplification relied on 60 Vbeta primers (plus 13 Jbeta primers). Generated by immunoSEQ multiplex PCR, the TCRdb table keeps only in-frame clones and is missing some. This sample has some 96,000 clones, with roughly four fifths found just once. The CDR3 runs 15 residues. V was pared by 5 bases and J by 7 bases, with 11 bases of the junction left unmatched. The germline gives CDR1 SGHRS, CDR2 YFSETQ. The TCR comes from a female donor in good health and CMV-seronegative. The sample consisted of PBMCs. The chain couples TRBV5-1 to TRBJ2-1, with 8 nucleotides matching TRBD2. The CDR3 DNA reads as TGCGCCAGCAGGTTCCGGGGGGGAGGAATTAATGAGCAGTTCTTC. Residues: CASRFRGGGINEQFF.